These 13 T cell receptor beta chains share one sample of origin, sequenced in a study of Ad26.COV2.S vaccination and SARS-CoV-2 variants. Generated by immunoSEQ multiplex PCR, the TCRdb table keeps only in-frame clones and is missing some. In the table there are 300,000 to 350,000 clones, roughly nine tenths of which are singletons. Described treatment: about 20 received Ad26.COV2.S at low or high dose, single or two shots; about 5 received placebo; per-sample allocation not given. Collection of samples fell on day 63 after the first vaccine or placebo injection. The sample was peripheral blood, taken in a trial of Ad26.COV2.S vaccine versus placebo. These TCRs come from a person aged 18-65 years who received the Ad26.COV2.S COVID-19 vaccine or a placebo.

In DNA form, the CDR3 reads TGTGCCAGCAGTTTTGCAGGGGCAGAGACCCAGTACTTC. Encoded protein: CASSFAGAETQYF. J is TRBJ2-5 and V is TRBV12-3 or TRBV12-4; D possibly corresponds to TRBD1 (6 bases). Trimming cost V 3 bases and J 4 bases, with 9 bases left between them. The CDR3 runs to 13 residues.

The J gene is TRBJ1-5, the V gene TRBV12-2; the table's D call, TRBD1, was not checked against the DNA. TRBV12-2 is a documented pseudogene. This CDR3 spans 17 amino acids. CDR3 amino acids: CASRPNSPTGGNQPQHF. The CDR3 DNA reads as TGTGCAAGTCGCCCAAACTCTCCAACAGGGGGCAATCAGCCCCAGCATTTT.

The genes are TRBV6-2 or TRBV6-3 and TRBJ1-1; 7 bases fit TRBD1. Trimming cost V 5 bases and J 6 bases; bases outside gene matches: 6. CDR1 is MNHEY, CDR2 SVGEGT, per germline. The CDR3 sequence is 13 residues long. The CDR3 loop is CASSLYDRAEAFF. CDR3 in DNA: TGTGCCAGCAGTCTCTACGACAGGGCTGAAGCTTTCTTT.

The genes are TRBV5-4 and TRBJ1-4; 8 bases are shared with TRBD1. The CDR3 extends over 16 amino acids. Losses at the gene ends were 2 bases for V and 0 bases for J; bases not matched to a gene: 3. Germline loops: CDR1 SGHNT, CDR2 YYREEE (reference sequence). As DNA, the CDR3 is TGTGCCAGCAGCTTAACAGGGGGAGCAACTAATGAAAAACTGTTTTTT. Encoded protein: CASSLTGGATNEKLFF.

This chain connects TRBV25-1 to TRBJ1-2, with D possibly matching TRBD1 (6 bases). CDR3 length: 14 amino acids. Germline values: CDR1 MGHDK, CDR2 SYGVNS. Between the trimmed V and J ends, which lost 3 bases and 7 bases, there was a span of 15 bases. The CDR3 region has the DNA TGTGCCAGCAGTGATGATCTTAGGGGGGGTGGCTACACCTTC. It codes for CASSDDLRGGGYTF.

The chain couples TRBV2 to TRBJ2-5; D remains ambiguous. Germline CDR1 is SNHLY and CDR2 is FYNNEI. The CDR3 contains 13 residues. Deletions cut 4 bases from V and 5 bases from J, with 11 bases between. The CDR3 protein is CASSGRAQETQYF. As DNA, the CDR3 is TGTGCCAGCAGTGGTAGGGCTCAGGAGACCCAGTACTTC.

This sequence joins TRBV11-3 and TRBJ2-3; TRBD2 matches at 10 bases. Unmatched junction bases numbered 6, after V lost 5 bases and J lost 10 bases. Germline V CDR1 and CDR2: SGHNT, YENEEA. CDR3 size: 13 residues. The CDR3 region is CASSPPAGGPQYF. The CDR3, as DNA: TGTGCCAGCAGCCCGCCAGCGGGAGGGCCGCAGTATTTT. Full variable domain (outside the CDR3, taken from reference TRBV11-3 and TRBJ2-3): EAGVVQSPRYKIIEKKQPVAFWCNPISGHNTLYWYLQNLGQGPELLIRYENEEAVDDSQLPKDRFSAERLKGVDSTLKIQPAELGDSAVYLCASSPPAGGPQYFGPGTRLTVL.

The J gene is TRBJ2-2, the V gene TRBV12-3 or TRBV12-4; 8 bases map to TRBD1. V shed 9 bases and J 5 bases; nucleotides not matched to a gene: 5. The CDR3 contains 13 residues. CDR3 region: CARRTGLTGELFF. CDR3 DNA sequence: TGTGCCAGAAGGACAGGGCTTACCGGGGAGCTGTTTTTT.

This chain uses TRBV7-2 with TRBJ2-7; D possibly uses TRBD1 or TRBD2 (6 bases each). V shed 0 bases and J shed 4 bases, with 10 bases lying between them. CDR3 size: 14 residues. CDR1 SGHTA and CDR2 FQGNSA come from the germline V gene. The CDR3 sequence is CASSLAGGQYEQYV. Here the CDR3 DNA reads TGTGCCAGCAGCTTAGCCGGGGGCCAGTACGAGCAGTACGTC.

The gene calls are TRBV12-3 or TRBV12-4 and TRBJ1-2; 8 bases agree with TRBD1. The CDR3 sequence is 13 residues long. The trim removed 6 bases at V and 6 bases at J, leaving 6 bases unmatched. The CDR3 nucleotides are TGTGCCAGCAGGTGGGACAGGTCAGATGGCTACACCTTC. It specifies CASRWDRSDGYTF.

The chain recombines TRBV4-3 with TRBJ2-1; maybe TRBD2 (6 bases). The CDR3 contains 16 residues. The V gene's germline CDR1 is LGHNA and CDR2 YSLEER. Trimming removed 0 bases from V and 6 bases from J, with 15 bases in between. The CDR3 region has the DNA TGCGCCAGCAGCCAAGAGGGCCGGGAGAGGGGCAATGAGCAGTTCTTC. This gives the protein CASSQEGRERGNEQFF.

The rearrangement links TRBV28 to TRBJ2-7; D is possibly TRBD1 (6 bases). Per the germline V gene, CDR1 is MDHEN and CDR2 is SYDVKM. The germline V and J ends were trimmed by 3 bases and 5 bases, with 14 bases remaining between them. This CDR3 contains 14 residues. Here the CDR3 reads CASSFSRGENEQYV. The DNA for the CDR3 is TGTGCCAGCAGTTTTTCCAGGGGCGAAAACGAGCAGTACGTC.

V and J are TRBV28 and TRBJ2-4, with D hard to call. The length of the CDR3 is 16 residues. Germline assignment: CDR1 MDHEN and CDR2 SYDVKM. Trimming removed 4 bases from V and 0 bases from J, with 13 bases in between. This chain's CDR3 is CASSSRRSLAKNIQYF. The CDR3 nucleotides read TGTGCCAGCAGTTCACGTAGATCCCTAGCCAAAAACATTCAGTACTTC.